This TCR beta chain was sequenced for a study of T cell responses to AZD1222 COVID-19 vaccine. The CDR3 length is 17 residues. Trimming stripped 0 bases from V and 1 base from J, with 15 bases between. Germline V gene lookup returns CDR1 MGHRA and CDR2 YSYEKL. Sequencing was performed with immunoSEQ multiplex PCR; in TCRdb, only in-frame clones are kept and a portion is missing. The table shows 95,000 to 100,000 clones, with roughly 92% occurring only once. The specimen was peripheral blood, collected on day 0 of AZD1222 vaccination. This receptor was identified in an adult in good health. The chain combines TRBV4-1 with TRBJ1-1; D gene uncertain. The CDR3 loop is CASSQDWAGHGNTEAFF. The CDR3 DNA follows: TGCGCCAGCAGCCAAGATTGGGCCGGGCACGGGAACACTGAAGCTTTCTTT.